The sequence of this T cell receptor beta chain was determined in a study of T cells expressing NK-cell markers. The wider study: Sorted CD3+CD56+NKG2C+, CD3+CD56+NKG2C- and CD3+CD56-NKG2C+ T-cell subsets were beta-chain profiled. There were seven HCMV-seropositive donors and one seronegative donor among the eight sequenced. Study-wide findings and caveats: What remained unclear was the HCMV specificity of expanded NKG2C+ T cell clones. One observes that, in a handful of donors, these clonotypes were also the leading ones within the CD3+CD56-NKG2C+ fraction.

As for this clonotype: Its antigen is currently unknown.

The CDR3 contains 16 residues. In germline, CDR1 is LGHNA, CDR2 YSLEER. For each CDR3 protein, TCRdb gives one entry from its re-call of the 5' RACE reads, without DNA. In total, the table holds 140,000 to 150,000 distinct CDR3 sequences. Specimen: blood T cells: a sorted CD56 or NKG2C T cell subset, CD4+ or CD8+ T cells, or bulk PBMC T cells (not recorded which). This chain links TRBV4-3 with TRBJ2-1; the TCRdb call, TRBD1, lacks DNA for checking. This TCR was sampled from a man aged 18 to 29 in good health. The CDR3 sequence is CASSHVSGLGYNEQFF.